This TCR beta chain was retrieved from a study of cytomegalovirus exposure and HLA in healthy donors. Study results and limitations: It was reportedly the case that the classifier diagnosed cytomegalovirus status with high specificity and sensitivity. According to a subsequent analysis, TCR clusters from the first cohort were inclined to appear together in the roughly 110 validation repertoires. Rarity marked most TCR sequences, yet some public TCRs occurred in many donors.

The V gene lost 0 bases and the J gene lost 0 bases, with 7 bases spanning the gap. Germline-derived CDR1 and CDR2 are SGHDT and YYEEEE. The CDR3 length is 14 residues. Worth noting for this clone: Antigen: not known.

Profiled with immunoSEQ multiplex PCR; TCRdb holds only in-frame clones, not every one. The repertoire has roughly 180,000 clones, approximately 86% of them found once; the top ten carry 7.2%. Sample: PBMCs. The receptor comes from a man younger than 40 in good health and CMV-seropositive. V gene TRBV5-6 combines with J gene TRBJ2-7, with D possibly being TRBD1 (5 bases). The CDR3 DNA sequence: TGTGCCAGCAGCTTGGGGGGCAGCTCCTACGAGCAGTACTTC. As protein: CASSLGGSSYEQYF.